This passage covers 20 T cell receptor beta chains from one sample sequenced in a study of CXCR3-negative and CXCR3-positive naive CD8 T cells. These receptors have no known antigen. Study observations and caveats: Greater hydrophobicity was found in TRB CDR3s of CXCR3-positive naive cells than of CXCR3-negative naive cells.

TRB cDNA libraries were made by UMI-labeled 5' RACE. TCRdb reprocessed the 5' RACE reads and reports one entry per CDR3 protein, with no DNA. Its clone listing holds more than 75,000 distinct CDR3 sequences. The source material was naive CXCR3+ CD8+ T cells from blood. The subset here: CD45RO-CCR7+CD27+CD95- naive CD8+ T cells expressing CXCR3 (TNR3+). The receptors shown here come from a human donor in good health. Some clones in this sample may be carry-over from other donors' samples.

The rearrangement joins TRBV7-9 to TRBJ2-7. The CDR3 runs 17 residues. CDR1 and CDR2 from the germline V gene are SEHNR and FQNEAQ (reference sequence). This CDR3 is CASSLGRDDGRALEQYF.

CDR3 sequence reads: CASSGEGQPYEQYF. This sequence joins TRBV5-6 and TRBJ2-7; without DNA, the TCRdb call of TRBD2 cannot be checked. Germline V gene lookup returns CDR1 SGHDT and CDR2 YYEEEE. The CDR3 is 14 amino acids.

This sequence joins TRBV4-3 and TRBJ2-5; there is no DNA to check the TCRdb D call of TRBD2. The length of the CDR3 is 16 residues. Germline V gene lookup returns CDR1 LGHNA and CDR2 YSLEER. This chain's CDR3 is CASSQDAGGPGETQYF.

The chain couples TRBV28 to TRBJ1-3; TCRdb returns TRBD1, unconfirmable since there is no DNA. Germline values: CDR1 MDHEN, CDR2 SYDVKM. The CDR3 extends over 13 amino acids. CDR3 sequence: CASTGQIRNTIYF. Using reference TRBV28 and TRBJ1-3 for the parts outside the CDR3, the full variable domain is DVKVTQSSRYLVKRTGEKVFLECVQDMDHENMFWYRQDPGLGLRLIYFSYDVKMKEKGDIPEGYSVSREKKERFSLILESASTNQTSMYLCASTGQIRNTIYFGEGSWLTVV.

This CDR3 reads CSARGRGVGGTQYF. The chain uses TRBV20-1 and TRBJ2-5; TCRdb returns TRBD1, unconfirmable since there is no DNA. CDR3 length: 14 amino acids. Germline V lookup: CDR1 DFQATT, CDR2 SNEGSKA (reference sequence).

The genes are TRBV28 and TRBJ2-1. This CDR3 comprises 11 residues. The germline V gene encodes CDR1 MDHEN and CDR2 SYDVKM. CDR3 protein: CASSFANEQFF.

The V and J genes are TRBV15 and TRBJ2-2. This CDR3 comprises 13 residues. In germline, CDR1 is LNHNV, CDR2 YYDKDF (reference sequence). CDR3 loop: CATSSGGPGELFF.

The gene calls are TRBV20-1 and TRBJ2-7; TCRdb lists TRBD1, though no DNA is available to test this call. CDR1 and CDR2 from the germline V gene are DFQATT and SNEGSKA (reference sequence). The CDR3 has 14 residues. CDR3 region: CSARSTGTAYEQYF.

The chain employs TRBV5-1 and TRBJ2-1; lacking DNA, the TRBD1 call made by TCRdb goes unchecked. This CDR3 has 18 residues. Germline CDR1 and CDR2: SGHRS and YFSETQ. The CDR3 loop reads CASSLDPGTGPLNNEQFF.

The CDR3 region is CASSSPPGTGFRETQYF. The genes are TRBV28 and TRBJ2-5; the TRBD1 assignment by TCRdb is unverifiable without DNA. This CDR3 has 17 amino acids. CDR1 is MDHEN and CDR2 is SYDVKM in the germline V gene.

CDR3 in amino acids: CASSTGQGYEQYF. The rearrangement links TRBV19 to TRBJ2-7; TCRdb gives TRBD1 as the D gene, but with no DNA this cannot be confirmed. Germline V gene sequence: CDR1 LNHDA, CDR2 SQIVND (reference sequence). The CDR3 spans 13 residues.

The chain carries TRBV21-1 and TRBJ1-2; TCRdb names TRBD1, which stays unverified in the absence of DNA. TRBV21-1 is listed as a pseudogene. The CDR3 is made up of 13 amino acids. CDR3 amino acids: CASSNRDRAGYTF.

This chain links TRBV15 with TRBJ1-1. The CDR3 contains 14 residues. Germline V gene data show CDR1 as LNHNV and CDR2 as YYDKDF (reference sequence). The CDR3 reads CATTSGGGNTEAFF.

The CDR3: CASSPGGPREYF. The chain has TRBV28 and TRBJ2-7; TCRdb's assignment of TRBD1 cannot be checked, as there is no DNA. This CDR3 has 12 amino acids. CDR1 and CDR2 (germline): MDHEN, SYDVKM.

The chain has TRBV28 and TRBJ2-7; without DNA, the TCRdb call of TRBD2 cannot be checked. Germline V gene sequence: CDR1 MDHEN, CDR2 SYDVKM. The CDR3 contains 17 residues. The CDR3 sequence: CASRVDSSGPHSYEQYF.

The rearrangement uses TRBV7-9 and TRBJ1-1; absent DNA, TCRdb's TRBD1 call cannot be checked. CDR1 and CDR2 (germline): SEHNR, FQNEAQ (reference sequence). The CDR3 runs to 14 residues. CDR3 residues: CASSLWGGDTEAFF.

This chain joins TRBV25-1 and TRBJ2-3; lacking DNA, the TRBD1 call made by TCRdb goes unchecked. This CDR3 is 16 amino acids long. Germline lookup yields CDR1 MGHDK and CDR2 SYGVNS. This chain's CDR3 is CASSKPVEDGTDTQYF.

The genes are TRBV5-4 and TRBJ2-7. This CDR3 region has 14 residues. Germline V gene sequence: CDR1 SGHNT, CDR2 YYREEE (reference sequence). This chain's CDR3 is CASSLGRTSHEQYF.

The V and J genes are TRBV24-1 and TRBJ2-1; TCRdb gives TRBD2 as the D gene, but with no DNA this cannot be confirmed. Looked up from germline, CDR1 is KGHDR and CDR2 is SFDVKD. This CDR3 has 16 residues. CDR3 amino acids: CATSDLETSGYNEQFF.

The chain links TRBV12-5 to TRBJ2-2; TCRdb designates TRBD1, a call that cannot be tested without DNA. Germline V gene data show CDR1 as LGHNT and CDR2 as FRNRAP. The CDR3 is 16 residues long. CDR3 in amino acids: CASGQQGFPNTGELFF.